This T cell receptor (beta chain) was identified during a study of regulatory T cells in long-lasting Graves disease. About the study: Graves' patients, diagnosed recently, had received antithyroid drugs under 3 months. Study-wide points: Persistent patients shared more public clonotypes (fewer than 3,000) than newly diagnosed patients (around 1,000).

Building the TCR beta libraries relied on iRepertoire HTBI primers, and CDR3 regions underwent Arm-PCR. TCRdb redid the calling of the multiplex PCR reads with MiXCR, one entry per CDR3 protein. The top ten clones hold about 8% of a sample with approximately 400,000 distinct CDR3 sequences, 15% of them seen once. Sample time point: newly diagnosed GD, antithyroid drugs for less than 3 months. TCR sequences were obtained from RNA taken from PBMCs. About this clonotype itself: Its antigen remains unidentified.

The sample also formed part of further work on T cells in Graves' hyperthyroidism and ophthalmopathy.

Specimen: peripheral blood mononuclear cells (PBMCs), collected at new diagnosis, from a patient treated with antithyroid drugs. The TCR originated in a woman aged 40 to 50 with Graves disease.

Written as DNA, the CDR3 is TGTGCCAGCAGCTTCTCCATTGAGAATTCACCCCTCCACTTT. Residues: CASSFSIENSPLHF. J is TRBJ1-6 and V is TRBV5-4; D remains ambiguous. Germline CDR1 and CDR2: SGHNT and YYREEE (reference sequence). The CDR3 has 14 amino acids. Deletions cut 2 bases from V and 7 bases from J, with 10 bases between.